The 14 T cell receptor beta chains listed next were all sequenced from one sample in a study of identical twins. TCRdb analysed the 5' RACE reads with MiXCR anew, one entry per CDR3 protein. The table shows about 430,000 distinct CDR3 sequences, with less than 20% occurring only once. The sequencing sample was made of naive T cells sorted from blood. The origin of the receptors is a man in his fifties in good health.

This clonotype came up many times. The rearrangement links TRBV6-2 or TRBV6-3 to TRBJ2-7; 10 bases align to TRBD2. V lost 5 bases, J lost 5 bases, and 3 bases stayed unmatched. The CDR3 covers 13 residues. The germline CDR1 and CDR2 sequences are MNHEY and SVGEGT. CDR3 nucleotides: TGTGCCAGCAGTAGCGGGGGGGCCCACGAGCAGTACTTC. Its translation: CASSSGGAHEQYF.

This clonotype was seen only a few times. The rearrangement uses TRBV5-6 and TRBJ2-7, with 8 bases fitting TRBD2. CDR3 length equals 14 residues. Per the germline V gene, CDR1 is SGHDT and CDR2 is YYEEEE. V shed 2 bases, J shed 5 bases, and the junction held 6 bases outside the gene matches. The CDR3 loop reads CASSFRGGVHEQYF. CDR3 bases: TGTGCCAGCAGCTTCCGGGGGGGCGTCCACGAGCAGTACTTC.

Only a few counts were recorded for this clonotype. CDR3 in DNA: TGCAGCGTTGATACGCTAGGCAAAAACATTCAGTACTTC. Protein product: CSVDTLGKNIQYF. The chain has TRBV29-1 and TRBJ2-4; D not resolved. CDR1 and CDR2 from the germline V gene are SQVTM and ANQGSEA. The CDR3 spans 13 residues. V lost 3 bases and J lost 3, with 9 bases in between.

This clonotype was seen at least ten times. The chain has TRBV14 and TRBJ2-1; no clear D gene. The CDR3 extends over 16 amino acids. The V and J ends lost 6 bases and 0 bases respectively, with 15 bases between them. CDR1 is SGHDN and CDR2 is FVKESK in the germline V gene. CDR3 sequence: CASSREILGSYNEQFF. The CDR3 nucleotides read TGTGCCAGCAGTAGGGAAATTCTGGGCTCCTACAATGAGCAGTTCTTC.

This clonotype has a count of ten or more. The chain has TRBV10-3 and TRBJ2-7, with 8 bases that match TRBD1. CDR3 length: 16 residues. Germline V gene sequence: CDR1 ENHRY, CDR2 SYGVKD. V dropped 0 bases and J dropped 3; count of bases not matched to a gene: 7. As DNA, the CDR3 is TGTGCCATCAGTGAGTCGAGACAGGGGCAGAACTACGAGCAGTACTTC. It encodes CAISESRQGQNYEQYF.

This clonotype was seen repeatedly, ten times or more. This chain joins TRBV27 and TRBJ1-6; 12 nucleotides agree with TRBD1. The V gene's germline CDR1 is MNHEY and CDR2 SMNVEV (reference sequence). Trimming took 7 bases from V and 5 from J; bases not matched to a gene: 6. CDR3 length equals 16 residues. The CDR3 region is CASKRDRGLNNSPLHF. The CDR3 DNA is TGTGCCAGCAAAAGGGACAGGGGGCTGAATAATTCACCCCTCCACTTT.

This clonotype was seen ten or more times. The chain recombines TRBV5-5 with TRBJ1-5, with 10 bases that match TRBD1. CDR1 is SGHKS, CDR2 YYEKEE, per germline (reference sequence). The CDR3 runs 15 residues. Losses at the gene ends were 1 base for V and 4 bases for J; bases not matched to a gene: 2. The CDR3 spells CASSLSGQGNQPQHF. In DNA, the CDR3 is TGTGCCAGCAGCTTGTCGGGACAGGGGAATCAGCCCCAGCATTTT. The full variable domain, with the rest looked up from reference TRBV5-5 and TRBJ1-5, is DAGVTQSPTHLIKTRGQQVTLRCSPISGHKSVSWYQQVLGQGPQFIFQYYEKEERGRGNFPDRFSARQFPNYSSELNVNALLLGDSALYLCASSLSGQGNQPQHFGDGTRLSIL.

This clonotype has a count of ten or more. The rearrangement links TRBV5-1 to TRBJ2-1; 10 nucleotides line up with TRBD1. Germline loops: CDR1 SGHRS, CDR2 YFSETQ. The CDR3 is made up of 12 amino acids. Unmatched junction bases numbered 5, after V lost 7 bases and J lost 10 bases. The CDR3 sequence is CASGPGQGEQFF. The CDR3 DNA is TGCGCCAGCGGACCGGGACAGGGGGAGCAGTTCTTC. Drawing the rest from reference TRBV5-1 and TRBJ2-1, the complete variable domain is KAGVTQTPRYLIKTRGQQVTLSCSPISGHRSVSWYQQTPGQGLQFLFEYFSETQRNKGNFPGRFSGRQFSNSRSEMNVSTLELGDSALYLCASGPGQGEQFFGPGTRLTVL.

This clonotype was seen ten or more times. V gene TRBV6-1 combines with J gene TRBJ2-1; 9 bases line up with TRBD2. Germline V gene sequence: CDR1 MNHNS, CDR2 SASEGT. This CDR3 contains 15 residues. V gave up 5 bases and J gave up 10 bases; unmatched junction bases: 12. The CDR3 here is CASSNLAGVVGEQFF. The DNA of the CDR3 is TGTGCCAGCAGTAATTTAGCGGGAGTAGTGGGGGAGCAGTTCTTC.

The chain links TRBV20-1 to TRBJ2-3; 16 nucleotides agree with TRBD2. Germline V gives CDR1 DFQATT, CDR2 SNEGSKA (reference sequence). This CDR3 spans 17 amino acids. V lost 3 bases and J lost 2; bases outside the gene matches: 5. CDR3 amino acids: CSARGLAGGQVTDTQYF. Written as DNA, the CDR3 is TGCAGTGCTAGGGGACTAGCGGGGGGGCAGGTCACAGATACGCAGTATTTT.

This clonotype appeared a few times. The CDR3 loop is CASSPLGLAGVNEQFF. DNA of the CDR3: TGTGCCAGCAGCCCCCTCGGACTAGCGGGGGTTAATGAGCAGTTCTTC. V gene TRBV7-2 combines with J gene TRBJ2-1, with 13 bases aligning to TRBD2. CDR1 SGHTA and CDR2 FQGNSA come from the germline V gene. The CDR3 has 16 residues. V shed 5 bases, J shed 7 bases, and the junction held 8 bases outside the gene matches. Combining the CDR3 with reference TRBV7-2 and TRBJ2-1 gives the whole variable domain GAGVSQSPSNKVTEKGKDVELRCDPISGHTALYWYRQSLGQGLEFLIYFQGNSAPDKSGLPSDRFSAERTGGSVSTLTIQRTQQEDSAVYLCASSPLGLAGVNEQFFGPGTRLTVL.

Many counts were recorded for this clonotype. The V call is TRBV7-9, the J call TRBJ2-1; TRBD2 might be the D (6 bases). Between the trimmed V and J ends, which lost 5 bases and 4 bases, there was a span of 18 bases. The CDR3 contains 16 residues. The germline V gene encodes CDR1 SEHNR and CDR2 FQNEAQ (reference sequence). The CDR3: CASSAGLTNSYNEQFF. The CDR3 coding sequence is TGTGCCAGCAGCGCCGGACTAACCAATAGTTACAATGAGCAGTTCTTC.

The chain combines TRBV5-1 with TRBJ1-5, with unresolved D. Germline loops: CDR1 SGHRS, CDR2 YFSETQ. The CDR3 contains 16 residues. Trimming removed 1 base at V and 6 bases at J, with 17 bases between. For the CDR3, the DNA is TGCGCCAGCAGCTTGATGCCCAAACAAAAGGGTCAGCCCCAGCATTTT. The encoded protein is CASSLMPKQKGQPQHF.

This chain connects TRBV20-1 to TRBJ1-1, with 7 bases fitting TRBD1. Trimming cost V 1 base and J 5 bases; bases outside gene matches: 10. Germline-derived CDR1 and CDR2 are DFQATT and SNEGSKA (reference sequence). CDR3 size: 15 residues. CDR3 nucleotide sequence: TGCAGTGCTAGAGGACGTACGACAGGGTTGACTGAAGCTTTCTTT. Amino acids: CSARGRTTGLTEAFF.